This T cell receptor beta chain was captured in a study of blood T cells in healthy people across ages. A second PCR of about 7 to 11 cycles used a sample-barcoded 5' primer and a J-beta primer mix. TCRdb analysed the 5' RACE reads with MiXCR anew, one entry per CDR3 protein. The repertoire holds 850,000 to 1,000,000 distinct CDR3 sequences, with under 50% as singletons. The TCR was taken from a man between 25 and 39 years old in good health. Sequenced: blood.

The DNA for the CDR3 is TGTGCCAGCAGCTTATTAGGGGGACTGAGCAATCAGCCCCAGCATTTT. This sequence encodes CASSLLGGLSNQPQHF. This rearrangement joins TRBV7-2 to TRBJ1-5; D is possibly TRBD1 (6 bases). Germline assignment: CDR1 SGHTA and CDR2 FQGNSA. The CDR3 contains 16 residues. V was trimmed by 2 bases and J by 1 base, leaving 12 bases between them.